The next 24 T cell receptor beta chains were all read from a single sample in a study of T cell responses to AZD1222 COVID-19 vaccine. Clones were read by immunoSEQ multiplex PCR, and TCRdb kept only the in-frame ones, dropping some. The repertoire holds 150,000 or so clones, with about 89% as singletons. The sequencing here drew on peripheral blood, taken on day 0 of AZD1222 vaccination. These receptors all come from an adult in good health.

The V gene is TRBV5-5, the J gene TRBJ1-3; perhaps TRBD1 as D (6 bases). CDR3 length equals 13 residues. The V and J ends lost 4 bases and 10 bases respectively, with 15 bases between them. CDR1 and CDR2 from the germline V gene are SGHKS and YYEKEE (reference sequence). CDR3 nucleotides: TGTGCCAGCAGCCCAACAACAGGGTTTACCATATATTTT. It specifies CASSPTTGFTIYF.

This clone showed up just once. The chain has TRBV11-2 and TRBJ1-2; the D is unclear. Germline CDR1 is SGHAT and CDR2 is FQNNGV. This CDR3 has 12 residues. V lost 0 bases and J lost 3, with 2 bases in between. The CDR3 sequence: CASSLDDYGYTF. CDR3 nucleotides: TGTGCCAGCAGCTTAGATGACTATGGCTACACCTTC.

This chain uses TRBV6-5 with TRBJ1-1; D is ambiguous. V lost 7 bases, J lost 6 bases, and 12 bases lay in between. From germline, CDR1 is MNHEY and CDR2 SVGAGI. The CDR3 covers 12 residues. The chain's CDR3 is CASMVGWSEAFF. CDR3 nucleotide sequence: TGTGCCAGCATGGTGGGTTGGTCTGAAGCTTTCTTT.

This chain links TRBV10-3 with TRBJ2-5; either TRBD1 or TRBD2 may supply D (5 bases each). CDR1 is ENHRY and CDR2 is SYGVKD in the germline V gene. There are 14 residues in the CDR3. V was shortened by 2 bases and J by 4 bases, with 11 bases between the two germline ends. For the CDR3, the DNA is TGTGCCATCAGTGAGGAGGGTAGGGGAGAGACCCAGTACTTC. Translation gives CAISEEGRGETQYF.

The chain has TRBV19 and TRBJ1-5; 7 bases are a match to TRBD1. Germline CDR1 reads LNHDA; CDR2 reads SQIVND (reference sequence). With V trimmed by 7 bases and J by 5 bases, 11 bases remained unmatched. This CDR3 contains 15 residues. The CDR3 protein is CASNSRQGRDQPQHF. As DNA, the CDR3 is TGTGCCAGTAATTCCCGACAGGGCCGGGATCAGCCCCAGCATTTT.

This sequence joins TRBV6-2 or TRBV6-3 and TRBJ1-2; D perhaps matches TRBD1 (5 bases). V was shortened by 5 bases and J by 8 bases, with 24 bases between the two germline ends. The germline V gene has CDR1 MNHEY and CDR2 SVGEGT. This CDR3 region has 16 residues. The CDR3 is CASSTRGDGPSRGYTF. The CDR3 nucleotides are TGTGCCAGCAGTACCCGGGGGGACGGACCTAGCCGGGGCTACACCTTC.

The genes are TRBV18 and TRBJ2-1; perhaps TRBD1 as D (6 bases). The CDR3 is 18 amino acids. Germline V gives CDR1 KGHSH, CDR2 LQKENI. V was pared by 3 bases and J by 12 bases, with 30 bases between. In DNA, the CDR3 is TGTGCCAGCTCACCGCCGAACCGGGCCCAGGGGTCAATGATGGGGCAGTTCTTC. Translation gives CASSPPNRAQGSMMGQFF.

This clone was counted a few times. The chain joins TRBV7-2 to TRBJ1-6; no clear D. The CDR3 totals 15 residues. The V and J ends lost 3 bases and 8 bases respectively, with 14 bases between them. Germline CDR1 is SGHTA and CDR2 is FQGNSA. The CDR3 region has the DNA TGTGCCAGCAGCTTCCTGTATGGTACAGATTCACCCCTCCACTTT. Its translation is CASSFLYGTDSPLHF.

The V call is TRBV24-1, the J call TRBJ2-5, with a tentative D call TRBD1 (5 bases). Trimming removed 3 bases from V and 3 bases from J, with 10 bases in between. CDR1 and CDR2 from the germline V gene are KGHDR and SFDVKD. The CDR3 length is 14 residues. CDR3 DNA sequence: TGTGCCACCAGTGATCATGACAGAAAAGAGACCCAGTACTTC. It encodes CATSDHDRKETQYF.

The chain combines TRBV3-1 (or the pseudogene TRBV3-2) with TRBJ2-7; a weak D match, TRBD2 (6 bases). V was shortened by 2 bases and J by 6 bases, with 17 bases between the two germline ends. The CDR3 is made up of 15 amino acids. Germline CDR1 LGHDT, CDR2 YNNKEL (reference sequence). CDR3 protein: CASSQPSGLKGEQYF. The CDR3 nucleotides read TGTGCCAGCAGCCAACCCTCGGGACTTAAGGGCGAGCAGTACTTC.

The chain couples TRBV5-1 to TRBJ2-5, with D possibly matching TRBD2 (5 bases). Germline V gene sequence: CDR1 SGHRS, CDR2 YFSETQ. Trimming took off 0 bases at V and 2 bases at J, with 11 bases between the two ends. The CDR3 is made up of 15 amino acids. The CDR3 DNA reads TGCGCCAGCAGCTTGGGACGGAGGAGGCAAGAGACCCAGTACTTC. Translation: CASSLGRRRQETQYF. Full variable domain (missing parts from reference TRBV5-1 and TRBJ2-5): KAGVTQTPRYLIKTRGQQVTLSCSPISGHRSVSWYQQTPGQGLQFLFEYFSETQRNKGNFPGRFSGRQFSNSRSEMNVSTLELGDSALYLCASSLGRRRQETQYFGPGTRLLVL.

The chain carries TRBV3-1 (or the pseudogene TRBV3-2) and TRBJ2-3; 9 positions match TRBD1. Germline values: CDR1 LGHDT, CDR2 YNNKEL (reference sequence). Trimming removed 4 bases from V and 4 bases from J; junction bases left unmatched: 12. The CDR3 has 17 amino acids. CDR3 coding DNA: TGTGCCAGCAGCCCAGCCCCGACAGGGGGTCCAGCAGATACGCAGTATTTT. Protein product: CASSPAPTGGPADTQYF.

CDR3 sequence: CASSQGSGLRAGNTIYF. The CDR3 DNA follows: TGTGCCAGCAGCCAAGGGTCAGGGCTAAGAGCAGGAAACACCATATATTTT. The rearrangement joins TRBV3-1 (or the pseudogene TRBV3-2) to TRBJ1-3, with D tentatively TRBD1 (5 bases). Between the trimmed V and J ends, which lost 1 base and 4 bases, there was a span of 17 bases. Germline V gene data show CDR1 as LGHDT and CDR2 as YNNKEL (reference sequence). CDR3 length equals 17 residues.

V is TRBV6-5 and J is TRBJ1-4, with D tentatively TRBD1 (6 bases). The CDR3 has 13 amino acids. With 8 bases removed from V and 6 bases from J, the gap between germline ends came to 13 bases. Germline CDR1 MNHEY, CDR2 SVGAGI. Here the CDR3 reads CASENRVDEKLFF. CDR3 DNA: TGTGCCAGCGAGAACAGGGTAGATGAAAAACTGTTTTTT.

The chain links TRBV29-1 to TRBJ2-7; 9 bases are shared with TRBD2. Trimming at V came to 1 base and at J to 4 bases, leaving 2 bases not matched to a gene. From germline, CDR1 is SQVTM and CDR2 ANQGSEA. CDR3 length: 13 amino acids. CDR3: CSVEVAGGYEQYF. DNA for the CDR3: TGCAGCGTTGAAGTGGCGGGAGGGTACGAGCAGTACTTC.

The CDR3 here is CASSLVTGRGEKLFF. Written as DNA, the CDR3 is TGTGCCAGCAGTTTAGTTACAGGCAGAGGTGAAAAACTGTTTTTT. The chain is built from TRBV28 and TRBJ1-4, with D perhaps matching TRBD1 (5 bases). Trimming took 2 bases from V and 7 from J, leaving 14 bases between them. Germline CDR1 and CDR2: MDHEN and SYDVKM. The CDR3 loop spans 15 amino acids.

This sequence joins TRBV10-2 and TRBJ2-7, with D possibly being TRBD1 or TRBD2 (5 bases each). With 0 bases removed from V and 6 bases from J, the gap between germline ends came to 12 bases. This CDR3 is 14 amino acids long. Germline V gene lookup returns CDR1 WSHSY and CDR2 SAAADI. CDR3: CASSESGPSGEQYF. Written as DNA, the CDR3 is TGCGCCAGCAGTGAGTCGGGACCGTCGGGCGAGCAGTACTTC.

This rearrangement joins TRBV2 to TRBJ2-1; no reliable D call. Germline V gives CDR1 SNHLY, CDR2 FYNNEI. This CDR3 spans 13 amino acids. V was clipped by 1 base and J by 5 bases, with 6 bases between them. DNA of the CDR3: TGTGCCAGCAGTGAAGGACTTCACAATGAGCAGTTCTTC. The encoded protein is CASSEGLHNEQFF.

This chain uses TRBV23-1 with TRBJ1-6; the D gene is possibly TRBD1 (5 bases). TRBV23-1 is assigned to the ORF class and has an uncertain function. The CDR3 sequence is 15 residues long. Trimming removed 7 bases at V and 12 bases at J, with 22 bases between. Written as DNA, the CDR3 is TGCGCCAGCACTCCAACCTCGGGGCCCCGTGGACCCCTCCACTTT. It specifies CASTPTSGPRGPLHF.

The chain combines TRBV19 with TRBJ2-1; TRBD1 might be the D (6 bases). The V end lost 3 bases, the J end lost 0 bases, and 12 bases lay between the germline ends. Germline-derived CDR1 and CDR2 are LNHDA and SQIVND (reference sequence). There are 16 residues in the CDR3. CDR3: CASSIADSNSYNEQFF. The CDR3 DNA follows: TGTGCCAGTAGTATTGCGGACAGTAACTCCTACAATGAGCAGTTCTTC.

The gene calls are TRBV5-1 and TRBJ2-5; a weak D match, TRBD1 (7 bases). V lost 3 bases to trimming and J lost 7 bases, with 19 bases between them. Germline CDR1 and CDR2: SGHRS and YFSETQ. CDR3 length: 15 residues. CDR3 DNA sequence: TGCGCCAGCAGCTCAGGACAGGCGGGAAGAGGGACCCAGTACTTC. Translated, it gives CASSSGQAGRGTQYF.

This clone has a single count. The chain carries TRBV5-6 and TRBJ2-7, with D uncertain. The germline V gene has CDR1 SGHDT and CDR2 YYEEEE. V was shortened by 1 base and J by 4 bases, with 12 bases between the two germline ends. This CDR3 contains 14 residues. The CDR3 DNA reads TGTGCCAGCAGCTTGTCCGGACGAAGGTACGAGCAGTACTTC. Translated: CASSLSGRRYEQYF.

This clone is classed as medium-sized. The chain is built from TRBV19 and TRBJ2-3, with unresolved D. Germline V lookup: CDR1 LNHDA, CDR2 SQIVND (reference sequence). The V end lost 3 bases, the J end lost 5 bases, and 6 bases lay between the germline ends. The length of the CDR3 is 12 residues. The CDR3 is CASSIGVDTQYF. The CDR3, as DNA: TGTGCCAGTAGTATCGGCGTAGATACGCAGTATTTT.

The rearrangement joins TRBV5-1 to TRBJ2-1; the match to TRBD1 covers 8 bases. The V segment lost 6 bases and the J segment 5 bases; nucleotides outside the gene matches: 7. The CDR3 has 14 amino acids. Germline lookup yields CDR1 SGHRS and CDR2 YFSETQ. The CDR3 loop is CASTWTGINNEQFF. In DNA, the CDR3 is TGCGCCAGCACCTGGACAGGGATCAACAATGAGCAGTTCTTC.